These 9 T cell receptor beta chains were sequenced from one sample in a study of chemoradiotherapy in HPV16-positive cancers. The table came from immunoSEQ multiplex PCR; TCRdb's copy has only in-frame clones and leaves some out. The sample holds around 53,000 clones, under 95% seen once. Here the sequenced sample was blood, taken from a patient who underwent chemoradiotherapy. These receptors were obtained from a human donor with HPV-associated anogenital cancer.

The V and J genes are TRBV25-1 and TRBJ1-4; 8 bases match TRBD1. This CDR3 has 16 residues. V shed 1 base and J 2 bases; nucleotides not matched to a gene: 3. Germline V CDR1 and CDR2: MGHDK, SYGVNS. CDR3 DNA: TGTGCCAGCAGTGAATTCAGGGGGCCTACTAATGAAAAACTGTTTTTT. Translated, it gives CASSEFRGPTNEKLFF.

V gene TRBV5-4 combines with J gene TRBJ2-3; D not certain. This CDR3 has 13 amino acids. With 1 base removed from V and 3 bases from J, the gap between germline ends came to 6 bases. The germline V gene encodes CDR1 SGHNT and CDR2 YYREEE (reference sequence). As DNA, the CDR3 is TGTGCCAGCAGCTTGAGTAGGACAGATACGCAGTATTTT. Translated: CASSLSRTDTQYF.

This rearrangement joins TRBV10-3 to TRBJ2-5; D tentatively reads TRBD1 or TRBD2 (5 bases each). Trimming removed 4 bases at V and 5 bases at J, with 5 bases between. CDR1 is ENHRY and CDR2 is SYGVKD in the germline V gene. The CDR3 totals 11 residues. The CDR3 DNA sequence: TGTGCCATCAGTGGGGGGGAGACCCAGTACTTC. Its translation is CAISGGETQYF.

The chain joins TRBV10-3 to TRBJ1-3; D remains unclear. Germline loops: CDR1 ENHRY, CDR2 SYGVKD. V gave up 6 bases and J gave up 0 bases, with 6 bases separating them. The CDR3 length is 13 residues. In nucleotides, the CDR3 is TGTGCCATCAGGACGAGCTCTGGAAACACCATATATTTT. As protein: CAIRTSSGNTIYF.

This clone occurred once. The genes are TRBV10-2 and TRBJ1-4; D unclear. Germline CDR1 and CDR2: WSHSY and SAAADI. V lost 7 bases and J 5 bases, leaving 8 bases between the germline ends. This CDR3 region has 12 residues. CDR3 sequence reads: CASTTGNEKLFF. The CDR3 DNA is TGCGCCAGCACAACGGGGAATGAAAAACTGTTTTTT.

The chain combines TRBV5-6 with TRBJ1-3; the D is unclear. The V end lost 4 bases, the J end lost 0 bases, and 11 bases lay between the germline ends. The CDR3 covers 15 residues. Germline assignment: CDR1 SGHDT and CDR2 YYEEEE. The DNA for the CDR3 is TGTGCCAGCAGCCCAAGACACCTCTCTGGAAACACCATATATTTT. This sequence encodes CASSPRHLSGNTIYF.

This chain connects TRBV7-6 to TRBJ2-1; TRBD1 might be the D (5 bases). The germline V gene has CDR1 SGHVS and CDR2 FNYEAQ. V was cut by 0 bases and J by 6 bases, with 9 bases left in between. The CDR3 spans 14 residues. CDR3 residues: CASSLAAGRNEQFF. CDR3 nucleotides: TGTGCCAGCAGCTTAGCGGCAGGGCGCAATGAGCAGTTCTTC.

V is TRBV6-5 and J is TRBJ2-5; D gene ambiguous. Trimming took off 2 bases at V and 1 base at J, with 11 bases between the two ends. The CDR3 extends over 15 amino acids. Germline V gene lookup returns CDR1 MNHEY and CDR2 SVGAGI. As DNA, the CDR3 is TGTGCCAGCAGTTACCGAGGACCTCTCCAAGAGACCCAGTACTTC. As protein: CASSYRGPLQETQYF.

CDR3 sequence: CASSEGTADYGYTF. DNA of the CDR3: TGTGCCAGCAGCGAGGGGACGGCGGACTATGGCTACACCTTC. The chain joins TRBV9 to TRBJ1-2, with D possibly being TRBD1 (5 bases). The germline CDR1 and CDR2 sequences are SGDLS and YYNGEE. The CDR3 loop spans 14 amino acids. With 3 bases removed from V and 3 bases from J, the gap between germline ends came to 12 bases.